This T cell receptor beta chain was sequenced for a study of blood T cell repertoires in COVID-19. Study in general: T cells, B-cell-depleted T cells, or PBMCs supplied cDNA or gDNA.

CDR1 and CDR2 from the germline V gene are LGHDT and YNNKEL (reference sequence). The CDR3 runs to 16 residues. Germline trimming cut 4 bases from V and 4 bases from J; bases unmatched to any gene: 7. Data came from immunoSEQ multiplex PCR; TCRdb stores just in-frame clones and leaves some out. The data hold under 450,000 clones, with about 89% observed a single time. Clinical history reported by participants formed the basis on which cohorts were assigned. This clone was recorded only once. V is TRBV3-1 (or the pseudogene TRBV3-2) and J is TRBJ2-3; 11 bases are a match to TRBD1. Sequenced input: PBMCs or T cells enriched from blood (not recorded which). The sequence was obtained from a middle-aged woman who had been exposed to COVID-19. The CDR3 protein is CASSRAPGQGADTQYF. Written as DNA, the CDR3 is TGTGCCAGCAGCCGGGCTCCGGGACAGGGGGCAGATACGCAGTATTTT.